This TCR beta chain was sequenced for a study of T-cell memory formation after mild COVID-19. Findings and caveats of the study: Some clones that responded turned up in pre-infection memory, which suggests that cross-reactive memory joined in. CD4/CD8 balance held among clones contracting day 15 to 85, and later expanders leaned CD4+. CD4+ clones that contracted lay mainly in CM and EM; CD8+ ones lay in EMRA.

TCRdb reanalysed the 5' RACE reads using MiXCR and keeps one entry per CDR3 protein. Among hundreds of thousands of distinct CDR3 sequences listed, just under 20% were seen once. The CDR3 has 14 amino acids. The V gene end was trimmed by 5 bases and the J gene end by 4 bases; junction bases not matched to a gene: 5. Remarks on this clonotype: Its cognate antigen is unknown.

The V gene is TRBV12-3 or TRBV12-4, the J gene TRBJ1-5; 7 positions match TRBD1. The source is a man aged 18 to 30 who had mild COVID-19 (a few samples of this study predate the infection). Cell type and time point are not known. Sequenced: PBMCs or a T cell subset sorted from them (not recorded which). CDR3 sequence: CASSLQGGNQPQHF. DNA for the CDR3: TGTGCCAGCAGTCTCCAGGGGGGAAATCAGCCCCAGCATTTT.